This T cell receptor (beta chain) is drawn from a study of cytomegalovirus exposure and HLA in healthy donors. The wider study: Assignment to the Caucasian-associated ancestry cluster applied to less than 85% of the approximately 400 genotyped donors. Findings of the study overall: Overall, roughly 170 TCR beta chains were annotated as cytomegalovirus-associated. Earlier analysis found most TCR beta V segments productive about 87% or about 30% of the time.

As to this clone: Its antigen is not known.

CDR1 is MDHEN and CDR2 is SYDVKM in the germline V gene. The CDR3 covers 14 residues. With 5 bases removed from V and 4 bases from J, the gap between germline ends came to 15 bases. PCR was performed using 60 Vbeta and 13 Jbeta primers. Assay: immunoSEQ multiplex PCR; the TCRdb copy retains only in-frame clones and omits some. The sample consists of fewer than 85,000 clones, more than 75% of them appearing once. Input material: PBMCs. This chain links TRBV28 with TRBJ2-7; D is perhaps TRBD1 (5 bases). This receptor was taken from a man between 40 and 49 years old in good health and CMV-seronegative. The CDR3: CASSLEGVGYEQYF. Here the CDR3 DNA reads TGTGCCAGCAGTCTTGAAGGGGTTGGATACGAGCAGTACTTC.